The present T cell receptor beta chain was sequenced within a study of CD8+CD57+ T cells in acquired aplastic anemia. By flow cytometry, patients selected for sequencing had shown an expansion of CD8+CD57+ cells. The CDR3 runs 13 residues. With V trimmed by 7 bases and J by 4 bases, 4 bases remained unmatched. Profiling that covered TCR beta VDJ and CDR3 relied on genomic DNA as its template. TCRdb redid the calling of the reads with MiXCR, one entry per CDR3 protein. The sample lists hundreds of thousands of distinct CDR3 sequences, roughly 59% occurring once. The V gene is TRBV12-3 or TRBV12-4, the J gene TRBJ2-5; TRBD2 aligns across 9 bases. The sequencing input was sorted CD4+, CD8+, or CD8+CD57+ T cells (not recorded which) from PBMCs. The origin of this receptor is a human donor with aplastic anemia. The CDR3, as DNA: TGTGCCAGCACTCCGGGACTAGCAGAGACCCAGTACTTC. This sequence encodes CASTPGLAETQYF.